One sample yielded the 30 T cell receptor beta chains listed below, sequenced in a study of response to subunit inactivated influenza vaccine. TCRdb recomputed calls from the RT-PCR reads with MiXCR, one row per CDR3 protein. Here the sample spans hundreds of thousands of distinct CDR3 sequences, about 10% being singletons. Material: PBMCs from blood, obtained roughly 45 days after vaccination. These receptors came from a man aged 50-60 years who received an inactivated influenza vaccine.

This clonotype was counted many times. The rearrangement uses TRBV12-3 or TRBV12-4 and TRBJ1-4; possible D gene TRBD1, 6 bases. Trimming took off 4 bases at V and 14 bases at J, with 14 bases between the two ends. This CDR3 has 12 amino acids. CDR3 amino acids: CASSSHRAGLFF. The CDR3 DNA reads TGTGCCAGCAGTTCACACAGGGCGGGGCTGTTTTTT.

This clonotype has at least ten counts. The CDR3 DNA sequence: TGCAGCGTTGAAGGGCTCAATGAGCAGTTCTTC. It encodes CSVEGLNEQFF. The chain links TRBV29-1 to TRBJ2-1, with no clear D. The CDR3 contains 11 residues. V was clipped by 1 base and J by 6 bases, with 4 bases between them. The germline gives CDR1 SQVTM, CDR2 ANQGSEA.

This clonotype was seen many times. The chain has TRBV24-1 and TRBJ2-1; D is undetermined. The germline gives CDR1 KGHDR, CDR2 SFDVKD. The CDR3 is 13 residues long. V was cut by 4 bases and J by 12 bases, with 15 bases left in between. The CDR3 nucleotides read TGTGCCACCAGTGAAGAGGCCCGAGTCGGGCAGTTCTTC. Translating it yields CATSEEARVGQFF.

In its sample, this clonotype was seen a few times. CDR3 protein: CASGEGELFF. CDR3 DNA: TGTGCCAGCGGGGAGGGGGAGCTGTTTTTT. The rearrangement uses TRBV6-2 or TRBV6-3 and TRBJ2-2; D possibly corresponds to TRBD2 (5 bases). The length of the CDR3 is 10 residues. Germline CDR1 MNHEY, CDR2 SVGEGT. The V end lost 8 bases, the J end lost 8 bases, and 6 bases lay between the germline ends.

The V gene is TRBV5-4, the J gene TRBJ2-5, with a weak D call TRBD2 (6 bases). V was shortened by 0 bases and J by 4 bases, with 16 bases between the two germline ends. Germline assignment: CDR1 SGHNT and CDR2 YYREEE (reference sequence). The CDR3 contains 16 residues. The CDR3 protein is CASSLAMGLALETQYF. The CDR3 DNA is TGTGCCAGCAGCTTGGCCATGGGGCTAGCGCTAGAGACCCAGTACTTC.

This clonotype was seen at least ten times. This chain links TRBV6-5 with TRBJ2-5; D may be TRBD2 (5 bases). Trimming stripped 4 bases from V and 5 bases from J, with 17 bases between. This CDR3 region has 15 residues. CDR1 is MNHEY and CDR2 is SVGAGI in the germline V gene. The CDR3 DNA reads as TGTGCCAGCAGTTCGGACTCCGCGAGCTGGGAGACCCAGTACTTC. Its translation is CASSSDSASWETQYF.

This clonotype was detected only a few times. This CDR3 reads CASSDPPTSGLSHNEQFF. The CDR3 region has the DNA TGTGCCAGCAGTGACCCCCCCACTAGCGGCCTAAGCCATAATGAGCAGTTCTTC. The chain couples TRBV6-1 to TRBJ2-1, with 8 bases aligning to TRBD2. CDR1 and CDR2 from the germline V gene are MNHNS and SASEGT. Trimming at V came to 3 bases and at J to 7 bases, leaving 17 bases not matched to a gene. The length of the CDR3 is 18 residues.

The chain carries TRBV11-2 and TRBJ2-3; 11 bases map to TRBD2. The length of the CDR3 is 17 residues. V gave up 5 bases and J gave up 1 base; unmatched junction bases: 8. Germline values: CDR1 SGHAT, CDR2 FQNNGV. The chain's CDR3 is CASSPMSTSGGTDTQYF. The CDR3 coding sequence is TGTGCCAGCAGCCCCATGTCGACTAGCGGGGGCACAGATACGCAGTATTTT.

This clonotype has a count of ten or more. The rearrangement links TRBV6-2 or TRBV6-3 to TRBJ2-7; the D is unclear. V shed 8 bases and J shed 0 bases, with 11 bases lying between them. From germline, CDR1 is MNHEY and CDR2 SVGEGT. The CDR3 covers 13 residues. The CDR3, as DNA: TGTGCCAGCGGCAGACCGCTCTCCTACGAGCAGTACTTC. Residues: CASGRPLSYEQYF.

This clonotype was observed a few times. The J gene is TRBJ2-7, the V gene TRBV6-2 or TRBV6-3; the D is unclear. The germline gives CDR1 MNHEY, CDR2 SVGEGT. This CDR3 has 12 amino acids. Trimming took off 3 bases at V and 4 bases at J, with 7 bases between the two ends. For the CDR3, the DNA is TGTGCCAGCAGTTATGTAGGATACGAGCAGTACTTC. Translation: CASSYVGYEQYF.

This chain uses TRBV10-3 with TRBJ2-7, with D unclear. With 4 bases removed from V and 0 bases from J, the gap between germline ends came to 4 bases. In germline, CDR1 is ENHRY, CDR2 SYGVKD. The CDR3 consists of 12 residues. The CDR3 DNA reads TGTGCCATCAGTGCGGTCTCCTACGAGCAGTACTTC. This gives the protein CAISAVSYEQYF.

The chain is built from TRBV5-6 and TRBJ2-7; 9 positions match TRBD1. CDR1 and CDR2 (germline): SGHDT, YYEEEE. The trim removed 4 bases at V and 5 bases at J, leaving 10 bases unmatched. This CDR3 comprises 15 residues. DNA for the CDR3: TGTGCCAGCAGCCTAACGGGACAGGGTGTCCACGAGCAGTACTTC. Residues: CASSLTGQGVHEQYF.

This clonotype has just a few counts. This chain connects TRBV28 to TRBJ2-7, with 7 positions matching TRBD2. The germline gives CDR1 MDHEN, CDR2 SYDVKM. The ends lost 4 bases at V and 0 bases at J; junction bases unmatched: 12. This CDR3 contains 17 residues. The CDR3 bases are TGTGCCAGCAGTTCGCTCCCTGGGTGGGAGGGCTCCTACGAGCAGTACTTC. It yields the protein CASSSLPGWEGSYEQYF.

This clonotype was seen only a few times. This chain connects TRBV7-2 to TRBJ2-7; D not certain. CDR1 and CDR2 (germline): SGHTA, FQGNSA. The length of the CDR3 is 14 residues. Trimming left V 4 bases short and J 0 bases short, with 10 bases between. For the CDR3, the DNA is TGTGCCAGCAGCTCTTCCGGATTCTCCTACGAGCAGTACTTC. It codes for CASSSSGFSYEQYF.

This clonotype was counted at least ten times. The chain recombines TRBV6-2 or TRBV6-3 with TRBJ1-5; 10 positions agree with TRBD1. This CDR3 spans 18 amino acids. The ends lost 6 bases at V and 9 bases at J; junction bases unmatched: 20. Germline CDR1 MNHEY, CDR2 SVGEGT. CDR3 nucleotides: TGTGCCAGCAGACGCCGGGACAGGGGAAGAGAGGAACGGGGGCCCCAGCATTTT. This encodes CASRRRDRGREERGPQHF.

The V call is TRBV5-8, the J call TRBJ2-7; tentatively, D is TRBD1 (6 bases). CDR3 length: 15 amino acids. CDR1 and CDR2 from the germline V gene are SGHTS and YDEGEE. Trimming cost V 4 bases and J 3 bases, with 17 bases left between them. The CDR3 nucleotides are TGTGCCAGCAGCCACGGTGACAGGCTTTACTACGAGCAGTACTTC. It codes for CASSHGDRLYYEQYF.

The V and J genes are TRBV12-3 or TRBV12-4 and TRBJ2-7; weak D call: TRBD1 (6 bases). The germline V and J ends were trimmed by 8 bases and 2 bases, with 10 bases remaining between them. This CDR3 contains 12 residues. The CDR3, as DNA: TGTGCCAGCGGGCGACAGGCCTACGAGCAGTACTTC. This gives the protein CASGRQAYEQYF.

The rearrangement joins TRBV12-3 or TRBV12-4 to TRBJ2-2, with D perhaps matching TRBD2 (6 bases). The CDR3 is 13 residues long. Deletions cut 6 bases from V and 10 bases from J, with 15 bases between. CDR3 loop: CASRSGLSVELFF. For the CDR3, the DNA is TGTGCCAGCAGATCGGGACTTTCTGTGGAGCTGTTTTTT.

This clonotype has just a few counts. This chain joins TRBV29-1 and TRBJ1-3; no definite D call. CDR1 SQVTM and CDR2 ANQGSEA come from the germline V gene. This CDR3 comprises 11 residues. The ends were cut back, 5 bases at V and 11 bases at J, with 13 bases in the middle. CDR3 coding DNA: TGCAGCGTTTACACGACCGGGGCCATATATTTT. Its translation is CSVYTTGAIYF.

This clonotype was picked up many times. The chain has TRBV5-1 and TRBJ2-3, with TRBD1 as a possible D gene (6 bases). Germline V gene sequence: CDR1 SGHRS, CDR2 YFSETQ. Trimming took 6 bases from V and 6 from J, leaving 17 bases between them. The CDR3 runs to 14 residues. The CDR3 here is CASKWAGAGDTQYF. As DNA, the CDR3 is TGCGCCAGCAAGTGGGCAGGGGCCGGCGATACGCAGTATTTT. Filled out from reference TRBV5-1 and TRBJ2-3, the complete variable domain reads KAGVTQTPRYLIKTRGQQVTLSCSPISGHRSVSWYQQTPGQGLQFLFEYFSETQRNKGNFPGRFSGRQFSNSRSEMNVSTLELGDSALYLCASKWAGAGDTQYFGPGTRLTVL.

This clonotype was observed a few times. The chain employs TRBV21-1 and TRBJ2-3. TRBV21-1 is classified as a pseudogene. The CDR3 runs 14 residues. Written as DNA, the CDR3 is TGTGCCAGCAGCAAAGACGCTATGACAGATACGCAGTATTTT. It encodes CASSKDAMTDTQYF.

The table lists this clonotype with many counts. The chain uses TRBV12-3 or TRBV12-4 and TRBJ2-1; D ambiguous. The germline V and J ends were trimmed by 8 bases and 0 bases, with 11 bases remaining between them. This CDR3 is 14 amino acids long. The CDR3 DNA reads TGTGCCAGCGGCCGCAGAAGCTCCTACAATGAGCAGTTCTTC. Translating it yields CASGRRSSYNEQFF.

As to this clonotype: This may be a read error, as it is one base from a much larger clone. The chain has TRBV6-5 and TRBJ2-7; possible D gene TRBD1, 6 bases. Germline CDR1 MNHEY, CDR2 SVGAGI. The CDR3 totals 11 residues. The DNA of the CDR3 is TGTGCCAGCAGCCAAGGACAGAAGAAGTGCTTC. Residues: CASSQGQKKCF.

V gene TRBV29-1 combines with J gene TRBJ2-2; D is uncertain. The CDR3 spans 13 residues. The V end lost 3 bases, the J end lost 1 base, and 6 bases lay between the germline ends. Germline V gene lookup returns CDR1 SQVTM and CDR2 ANQGSEA. This CDR3 is CSVDLQNTGELFF. The DNA for the CDR3 is TGCAGCGTTGATCTACAGAACACCGGGGAGCTGTTTTTT.

This clonotype appeared many times. The genes are TRBV5-5 and TRBJ2-1; 12 positions agree with TRBD1. V lost 4 bases, J lost 10 bases, and 9 bases stayed unmatched. Germline values: CDR1 SGHKS, CDR2 YYEKEE (reference sequence). The CDR3 contains 15 residues. Here the CDR3 DNA reads TGTGCCAGCAGCCCGGGACAGGGGGCGATGAGGGAGCAGTTCTTC. Translation: CASSPGQGAMREQFF.

This clonotype has ten or more counts. In DNA, the CDR3 is TGTGCCAGCCGTACCAGGGGAAATGCAGATACGCAGTATTTT. Residues: CASRTRGNADTQYF. The chain is built from TRBV12-3 or TRBV12-4 and TRBJ2-3; possible D gene TRBD1, 6 bases. CDR3 size: 14 residues. V lost 8 bases and J lost 4, with 16 bases in between.

This clonotype has just a few counts. V usage is TRBV20-1 and J usage is TRBJ2-1, with 8 nucleotides matching TRBD2. Germline lookup yields CDR1 DFQATT and CDR2 SNEGSKA (reference sequence). The CDR3 is 14 amino acids. J lost 4 bases, V lost 3 bases, and 5 bases had no gene match. In nucleotides, the CDR3 is TGCAGTGCTAGTACTAGCGGAGGTTACAATGAGCAGTTCTTC. Residues: CSASTSGGYNEQFF.

The chain is built from TRBV4-3 and TRBJ1-5; D remains ambiguous. V was clipped by 0 bases and J by 5 bases, with 8 bases between them. The CDR3 length is 14 residues. CDR1 is LGHNA, CDR2 YSLEER, per germline. The CDR3 is CASSQDVTYQPQHF. DNA for the CDR3: TGCGCCAGCAGCCAAGATGTCACCTATCAGCCCCAGCATTTT.

There are many counts of this clonotype. The chain combines TRBV12-3 or TRBV12-4 with TRBJ2-3; TRBD2 aligns across 7 bases. The junction had 8 bases not matched to a gene; V was cut back by 5 bases and J by 0 bases. CDR3 size: 16 residues. The CDR3: CASSPLSGASTDTQYF. The CDR3 DNA is TGTGCCAGCAGTCCGCTGAGCGGGGCTAGCACAGATACGCAGTATTTT.

This chain joins TRBV6-5 and TRBJ2-1, with D hard to call. Germline V gene sequence: CDR1 MNHEY, CDR2 SVGAGI. The CDR3 has 14 residues. V was pared by 4 bases and J by 7 bases, with 14 bases between. Here the CDR3 DNA reads TGTGCCAGCAGTTCCCGGAGTCCGGCAAATGAGCAGTTCTTC. Its translation is CASSSRSPANEQFF.